This T cell receptor (beta chain) was recovered during a study of blood T cell repertoires in COVID-19. Study as a whole: COVID-19 samples collected from the United States, Italy and Spain covered acute and convalescent phases. PBMCs, B-cell-depleted T cells, or T cells provided the cDNA or gDNA that made up the material.

CDR1 is ENHRY, CDR2 SYGVKD, per germline. The CDR3 contains 14 residues. V gave up 10 bases and J gave up 7 bases; unmatched junction bases: 15. Original handling: Amplification from reference gene primers served as the basis for estimated nucleated cell counts. Clones were read by immunoSEQ multiplex PCR, and TCRdb kept only the in-frame ones, dropping some. V, J and clone size are those of that table, while D and trimming were read from the DNA. Of 50,000 to 55,000 clones listed, around nine tenths were seen once; the top ten hold under 5%. The source material was peripheral blood. The gene calls are TRBV10-3 and TRBJ1-2, with 7 nucleotides matching TRBD1. This clonotype originated in a man aged 45-60 years with acute or convalescent COVID-19. CDR3 sequence reads: CATRPQGELGGYTF. The CDR3 DNA reads TGTGCCACCCGGCCTCAGGGGGAGCTAGGTGGCTACACCTTC.